The present entry profiles one T cell receptor beta chain with its context. Dot-blot hybridization genotyped cervical HPV amplified with MY09/MY11 PCR. These data are taken from a study of T cells in women clearing cervical HPV infection. Study-wide background: No precancer developed; the control's incident HPV16 infection cleared within 12 months. Blood came at first lesion visit for cases, post-clearance for controls.

Sequencing used immunoSEQ multiplex PCR; TCRdb keeps in-frame clones, though not all of them. The listing contains more than 15,000 clones. This TCR came from a woman between 18 and 70 years old with a cervical HPV16 infection that either progressed to CIN3+ or cleared (not recorded which). The sample comprised blood buffy coat.

The DNA read from the CDR3 is TGTGCCAGTACCAAAGCTTTGGGCCCAAAAAATCAGCCC. Amino acids: CASTKALGPKNQP. The whole CDR3 is CASTKALGPKNQPQHF. The chain is built from TRBV19 and TRBJ1-5; no reliable D call. The CDR3 is cut off 3 residues early in the read; its end comes from the germline J gene. The length of the CDR3 is 16 residues. V was cut by 7 bases and J by 4 bases, with 20 bases left in between. CDR1 is LNHDA and CDR2 is SQIVND in the germline V gene (reference sequence).